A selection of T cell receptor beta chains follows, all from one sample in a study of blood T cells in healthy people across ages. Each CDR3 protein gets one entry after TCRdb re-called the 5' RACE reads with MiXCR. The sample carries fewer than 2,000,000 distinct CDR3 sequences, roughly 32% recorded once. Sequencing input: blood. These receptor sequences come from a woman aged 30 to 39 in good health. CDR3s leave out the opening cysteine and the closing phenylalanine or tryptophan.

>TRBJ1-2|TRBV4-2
ASSQEDRLYGYT
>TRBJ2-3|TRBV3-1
ASSQRTAGGPWDTQY
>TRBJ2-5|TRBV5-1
ASSWVGAKETQY
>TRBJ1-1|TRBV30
AWSVRETYTEAF
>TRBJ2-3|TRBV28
ASSRLRRQGKDTQY
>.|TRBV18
ASSPLLAGSRLSEQY
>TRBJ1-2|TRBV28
ASSSPLGTGFIRGYT
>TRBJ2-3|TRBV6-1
VSSAVSDTQY
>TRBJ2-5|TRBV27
ASSLAGGLGETQY
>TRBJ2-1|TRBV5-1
ASSLSLAINEQF
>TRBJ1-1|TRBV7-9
ASSSLQAGNTEAF
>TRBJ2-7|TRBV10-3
AISGYSGTPSYEQY
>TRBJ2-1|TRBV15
ATSRYRSKPNNEQF
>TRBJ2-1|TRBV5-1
ASSPLAGGSGFEQF
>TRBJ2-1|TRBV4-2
ASSLLSGSSYNEQF
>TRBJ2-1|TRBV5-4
ASSGDRERTYNEQF
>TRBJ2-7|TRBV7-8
ASSAAGTSVYNEQY
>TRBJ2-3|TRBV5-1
ASSLARTGGTDTQY
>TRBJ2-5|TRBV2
ASSTGTHQETQY
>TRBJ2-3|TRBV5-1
ASSLGQYFTDTQY
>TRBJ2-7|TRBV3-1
ASSQGNPYEQY
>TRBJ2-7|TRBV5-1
ASSLGAGSEIQY
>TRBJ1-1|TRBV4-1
ASSQLWTGEDTEAF
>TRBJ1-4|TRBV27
ASSLSPGGNEKLF
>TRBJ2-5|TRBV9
ASSGGGGDAETQY
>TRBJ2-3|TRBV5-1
ASSSKPETPGGTDTQY
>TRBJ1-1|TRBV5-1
ASSSRQFSMNTEAF
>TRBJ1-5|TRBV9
ASSVDGGARPQH
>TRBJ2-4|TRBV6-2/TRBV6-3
ASSFPGLSEQY
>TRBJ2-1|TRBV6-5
ASSYSEASPDEQF
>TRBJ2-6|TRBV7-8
ASSQEQGAPGANVLT
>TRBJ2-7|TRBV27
ASWGHQSSYEQY
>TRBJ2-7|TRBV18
ASSPSTGVEQY
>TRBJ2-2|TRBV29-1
SVRTVLAEANTGELF
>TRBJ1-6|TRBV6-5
ASSYGTGGNSYNSPLH
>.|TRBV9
ASSVEGLGGNEQY
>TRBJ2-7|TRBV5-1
ASSLGVSGTYEQY
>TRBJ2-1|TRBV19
ASSGRGVNEQF
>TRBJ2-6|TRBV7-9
ASSQTGIPLSGANVLT
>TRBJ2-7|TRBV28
ASKQGSYEQY
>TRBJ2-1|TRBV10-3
TIRGQGPYNEQF
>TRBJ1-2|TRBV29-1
SVEDRDSLYGYT
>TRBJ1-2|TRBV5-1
ASSLGGVMGTTNYGYT
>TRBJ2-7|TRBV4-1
ASSHTWGSNEQY
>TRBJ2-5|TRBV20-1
SARRLGSSETQY
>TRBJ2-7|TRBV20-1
SARNWGRGADEQY
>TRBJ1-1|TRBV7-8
ASSFGADRGTTEAF
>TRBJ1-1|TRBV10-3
AISEQGLQAF
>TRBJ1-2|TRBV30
AWSVPGAYT
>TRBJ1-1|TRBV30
AWKTGVDMGTEAF
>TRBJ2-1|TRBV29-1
SVVPEGGAYNERF